Shown below are 10 T cell receptor beta chains from a single sample sequenced in a study of neoadjuvant anti-PD-1 for oral cavity cancer. Clones were read by immunoSEQ multiplex PCR, and TCRdb kept only the in-frame ones, dropping some. The sample records about 42,000 clones, 65% to 85% being singletons. Time point described: after neoadjuvant nivolumab, at surgical resection. Specimen: PBMCs, collected after nivolumab (anti-PD-1) treatment. These receptors all come from a person between 40 and 85 years old with oral cavity squamous cell carcinoma.

V and J are TRBV10-2 and TRBJ1-5; a weak D match, TRBD1 (5 bases). The CDR3 length is 14 residues. CDR1 is WSHSY, CDR2 SAAADI, per germline. The V and J ends lost 4 bases and 7 bases respectively, with 14 bases between them. CDR3 loop: CASSAGGRYQPQHF. CDR3 DNA: TGCGCCAGCAGTGCGGGGGGTCGGTACCAGCCCCAGCATTTT.

The rearrangement uses TRBV5-1 and TRBJ1-1; 12 bases map to TRBD1. CDR3 size: 14 residues. Germline CDR1 reads SGHRS; CDR2 reads YFSETQ. Trimming took 4 bases from V and 8 from J; bases not matched to a gene: 6. The CDR3 loop is CASSLGQGAREAFF. The CDR3 nucleotides are TGCGCCAGCAGCCTGGGACAGGGGGCACGGGAAGCTTTCTTT.

The J gene is TRBJ1-5, the V gene TRBV28; D perhaps matches TRBD1 (5 bases). Per germline, CDR1 MDHEN and CDR2 SYDVKM. CDR3 size: 15 residues. V shed 4 bases and J shed 6 bases, with 16 bases lying between them. The CDR3, as DNA: TGTGCCAGCAGTTCCCGCCCGACAGACTCTCAGCCCCAGCATTTT. Encoded protein: CASSSRPTDSQPQHF.

The chain recombines TRBV7-9 with TRBJ2-1; TRBD2 agrees at 11 bases. Germline CDR1 is SEHNR and CDR2 is FQNEAQ (reference sequence). Trimming at V came to 3 bases and at J to 7 bases, leaving 5 bases not matched to a gene. This CDR3 comprises 15 residues. CDR3 loop: CASSFASGGTNEQFF. CDR3 coding DNA: TGTGCCAGCAGCTTCGCTAGCGGGGGGACAAATGAGCAGTTCTTC.

The rearrangement joins TRBV5-1 to TRBJ2-5, with 7 nucleotides matching TRBD1. Germline assignment: CDR1 SGHRS and CDR2 YFSETQ. The CDR3 has 16 amino acids. V lost 3 bases and J lost 4; bases outside the gene matches: 12. The CDR3 loop is CASSSPGQLSSETQYF. The CDR3 bases are TGCGCCAGCAGCTCACCGGGACAGCTCTCCTCAGAGACCCAGTACTTC. The variable domain in full, completed from reference TRBV5-1 and TRBJ2-5, reads KAGVTQTPRYLIKTRGQQVTLSCSPISGHRSVSWYQQTPGQGLQFLFEYFSETQRNKGNFPGRFSGRQFSNSRSEMNVSTLELGDSALYLCASSSPGQLSSETQYFGPGTRLLVL.

V is TRBV25-1 and J is TRBJ1-2; 8 positions match TRBD1. CDR3 length: 14 residues. Trimming at V came to 7 bases and at J to 7 bases, leaving 11 bases not matched to a gene. Germline values: CDR1 MGHDK, CDR2 SYGVNS. The CDR3 reads CASTSTGVRGGYTF. DNA of the CDR3: TGTGCCAGCACCTCGACAGGGGTTAGAGGTGGCTACACCTTC.

This sequence joins TRBV5-5 and TRBJ2-3; maybe TRBD1 (6 bases). Germline CDR1 and CDR2: SGHKS and YYEKEE (reference sequence). CDR3 length: 14 amino acids. V lost 4 bases to trimming and J lost 4 bases, with 13 bases between them. For the CDR3, the DNA is TGTGCCAGCAGCACAGGGAATCGCGCAGATACGCAGTATTTT. It codes for CASSTGNRADTQYF.

A few counts support this clone. This chain links TRBV5-5 with TRBJ1-6; D is possibly TRBD1 (6 bases). The V end lost 7 bases, the J end lost 9 bases, and 14 bases lay between the germline ends. The CDR3 runs 13 residues. Per the germline V gene, CDR1 is SGHKS and CDR2 is YYEKEE (reference sequence). In nucleotides, the CDR3 is TGTGCCAGCGGACCACAGGGAGCTTCACCCCTCCACTTT. Translated: CASGPQGASPLHF. Using reference TRBV5-5 and TRBJ1-6 for the parts outside the CDR3, the full variable domain is DAGVTQSPTHLIKTRGQQVTLRCSPISGHKSVSWYQQVLGQGPQFIFQYYEKEERGRGNFPDRFSARQFPNYSSELNVNALLLGDSALYLCASGPQGASPLHFGNGTRLTVT.

The CDR3 nucleotides are TGTGCCAGCAGTAAGGGAGGGAATTCACCCCTCCACTTT. This gives the protein CASSKGGNSPLHF. J is TRBJ1-6 and V is TRBV6-4, with D unclear. The CDR3 covers 13 residues. The V end was cut by 5 bases, the J end by 7 bases, with 9 bases between. From germline, CDR1 is MRHNA and CDR2 SNTAGT.

Written as DNA, the CDR3 is TGTGCCTGGAGTGGAGGACTTATGAACACTGAAGCTTTCTTT. Translation gives CAWSGGLMNTEAFF. V gene TRBV30 combines with J gene TRBJ1-1; D gene ambiguous. This CDR3 spans 14 amino acids. Germline assignment: CDR1 GTSNPN and CDR2 SVGIG (reference sequence). V lost 1 base, J lost 0 bases, and 9 bases lay in between. Variable domain in full (rest from reference TRBV30 and TRBJ1-1): SQTIHQWPATLVQPVGSPLSLECTVEGTSNPNLYWYRQAAGRGLQLLFYSVGIGQISSEVPQNLSASRPQDRQFILSSKKLLLSDSGFYLCAWSGGLMNTEAFFGQGTRLTVV.